This passage covers 25 T cell receptor beta chains from one sample sequenced in a study of blood T cells in healthy people across ages. A second PCR, run for 7 to 11 cycles, used a sample-barcoded 5' primer plus a J-beta primer mix. TCRdb used MiXCR to reprocess the 5' RACE reads, holding one entry per CDR3 protein. The sample yields more than 800,000 distinct CDR3 sequences, 25% to 35% seen once. The sequenced sample was blood. The receptors shown here come from a woman older than 75 in good health.

This clonotype occurred once. It may be a read error: a sequence one base away is much more abundant. V is TRBV6-2 or TRBV6-3 and J is TRBJ2-6; tentative D call: TRBD1 (6 bases). Germline CDR1 and CDR2: MNHEY and SVGEGT. The CDR3 totals 15 residues. In DNA form, the CDR3 reads TGTGCCAGCATACAAGGGGGTTCCGGGGCCAACGTCCGGACTTTC. It yields the protein CASIQGGSGANVRTF.

This clonotype has at least ten counts. V is TRBV20-1 and J is TRBJ2-7; 13 bases line up with TRBD2. Germline CDR1 DFQATT, CDR2 SNEGSKA (reference sequence). The CDR3 spans 14 residues. Trimming at V came to 3 bases and at J to 6 bases, leaving 5 bases not matched to a gene. The CDR3 region is CSASRTSGGGEQYF. In nucleotides, the CDR3 is TGCAGTGCTAGCCGGACTAGCGGGGGAGGCGAGCAGTACTTC.

This clonotype was seen a handful of times. The gene calls are TRBV27 and TRBJ2-5, with D maybe TRBD2 (6 bases). The germline V gene encodes CDR1 MNHEY and CDR2 SMNVEV (reference sequence). Trimming cost V 2 bases and J 5 bases, with 12 bases left between them. The CDR3 extends over 14 amino acids. The CDR3 protein is CASSLDRRGETQYF. The DNA for the CDR3 is TGTGCCAGCAGTTTAGACAGACGGGGGGAGACCCAGTACTTC.

The table lists this clonotype with many counts. V and J are TRBV7-8 and TRBJ1-2; D uncertain. V was clipped by 0 bases and J by 9 bases, with 11 bases between them. The CDR3 covers 13 residues. Germline values: CDR1 SGHVS, CDR2 FQNEAQ. CDR3 bases: TGTGCCAGCAGCTTAGCGGAAAGGGTTAGCTACACCTTC. This sequence encodes CASSLAERVSYTF.

The gene calls are TRBV12-3 or TRBV12-4 and TRBJ2-3, with D perhaps TRBD1 (6 bases). The CDR3 loop spans 14 amino acids. Trimming shortened V by 7 bases and J by 11 bases, and 22 bases separated the two germline ends. The CDR3 DNA reads TGTGCCAGCACCCAGGGGCTAGTCGGGAATGTGCAGTATTTT. Protein sequence: CASTQGLVGNVQYF.

This clonotype was detected many times. The chain joins TRBV24-1 to TRBJ2-3, with 9 positions matching TRBD1. Per the germline V gene, CDR1 is KGHDR and CDR2 is SFDVKD. This CDR3 contains 16 residues. The J segment lost 5 bases and the V segment lost 4 bases, leaving 9 bases of the junction unmatched. The CDR3 region is CATSDAGTGRRDTQYF. The CDR3 DNA reads as TGTGCCACCAGTGACGCCGGGACAGGGAGGCGAGATACGCAGTATTTT.

This chain joins TRBV7-2 and TRBJ2-5; D is perhaps TRBD1 (7 bases). The CDR3 loop spans 14 amino acids. Trimming left V 1 base short and J 6 bases short, with 12 bases between. Germline CDR1 SGHTA, CDR2 FQGNSA. The CDR3 spells CASSLGGTEKTQYF. CDR3 DNA: TGTGCCAGCAGCTTAGGCGGGACAGAAAAGACCCAGTACTTC.

This clonotype was observed a few times. This may be a read error, as it is one base from a much larger clone. J is TRBJ2-1 and V is TRBV7-9; D possibly matches TRBD1 or TRBD2 (5 bases each). CDR3 length equals 12 residues. Germline CDR1 SEHNR, CDR2 FQNEAQ (reference sequence). CDR3 loop: CAGSPWGYEQFF. CDR3 nucleotides: TGTGCCGGCAGCCCCTGGGGGTATGAGCAGTTCTTC.

The J gene is TRBJ2-2, the V gene TRBV29-1; the match to TRBD1 covers 9 bases. In germline, CDR1 is SQVTM, CDR2 ANQGSEA. CDR3 size: 13 residues. With V trimmed by 7 bases and J by 6 bases, 6 bases remained unmatched. Here the CDR3 reads CSAGQGRAGELFF. For the CDR3, the DNA is TGCAGCGCAGGACAGGGGCGAGCCGGGGAGCTGTTTTTT.

This clonotype was picked up a small number of times. The chain joins TRBV19 to TRBJ1-2; D is unclear. CDR1 is LNHDA, CDR2 SQIVND, per germline (reference sequence). CDR3 length equals 12 residues. The V gene lost 9 bases and the J gene lost 1 base, with 9 bases spanning the gap. The CDR3 DNA follows: TGTGCCAGGAATAAGAATAACTATGGCTACACCTTC. It yields the protein CARNKNNYGYTF. The complete variable domain, with remaining parts taken from reference TRBV19 and TRBJ1-2, reads DGGITQSPKYLFRKEGQNVTLSCEQNLNHDAMYWYRQDPGQGLRLIYYSQIVNDFQKGDIAEGYSVSREKKESFPLTVTSAQKNPTAFYLCARNKNNYGYTFGSGTRLTVV.

Points on this clonotype: A much larger clone differs by one base, so this may be a read error. The conserved closing phenylalanine or tryptophan is absent in this CDR3, likely reflecting a read error. The CDR3 spells CASSSPAGGPVSTDTQYL. The CDR3 region has the DNA TGTGCCAGCAGCTCCCCGGCGGGGGGGCCAGTCAGCACAGATACGCAGTATTTG. The chain links TRBV7-2 to TRBJ2-3, with TRBD2 matching over 9 bases. The V segment lost 4 bases and the J segment 0 bases; nucleotides outside the gene matches: 11. CDR1 and CDR2 (germline): SGHTA, FQGNSA. The CDR3 loop spans 18 amino acids.

The J gene is TRBJ2-3, the V gene TRBV20-1, with 8 positions matching TRBD2. The V segment lost 0 bases and the J segment 0 bases; nucleotides outside the gene matches: 2. The CDR3 runs 15 residues. CDR1 and CDR2 from the germline V gene are DFQATT and SNEGSKA (reference sequence). Here the CDR3 reads CSARDVAGSTDTQYF. CDR3 nucleotide sequence: TGCAGTGCTAGAGATGTAGCGGGGAGCACAGATACGCAGTATTTT.

This clonotype came up many times. V is TRBV3-1 and J is TRBJ2-3; D is tentatively TRBD1 or TRBD2 (5 bases each). This CDR3 has 16 amino acids. V gave up 4 bases and J gave up 1 base, with 15 bases separating them. The germline V gene encodes CDR1 LGHDT and CDR2 YNNKEL (reference sequence). The CDR3: CASSPYKGSGTDTQYF. CDR3 DNA: TGTGCCAGCAGCCCGTATAAGGGGAGCGGCACAGATACGCAGTATTTT.

This clonotype was detected many times. V usage is TRBV6-6 and J usage is TRBJ1-6; D gene uncertain. V lost 6 bases, J lost 0 bases, and 12 bases lay in between. The CDR3 totals 16 residues. The germline V gene has CDR1 MNHNY and CDR2 SVGAGI (reference sequence). The DNA for the CDR3 is TGTGCCAGCAGGCCAGTTCCAAGCTCCTATAATTCACCCCTCCACTTT. It translates to CASRPVPSSYNSPLHF.

This clonotype was seen ten or more times. The chain joins TRBV18 to TRBJ2-3; TRBD2 aligns across 9 bases. V was clipped by 5 bases and J by 4 bases; unmatched bases: 10. CDR1 KGHSH and CDR2 LQKENI come from the germline V gene. The CDR3 runs 16 residues. The CDR3 DNA reads TGTGCCAGCTCATTACTAGCGGGCACGAGCTCAGATACGCAGTATTTT. This encodes CASSLLAGTSSDTQYF.

The table lists this clonotype with many counts. The CDR3 loop reads CASSPRRGYNEQFF. CDR3 bases: TGTGCCAGCTCACCACGGCGGGGGTACAATGAGCAGTTCTTC. V and J are TRBV18 and TRBJ2-1; 7 nucleotides agree with TRBD2. The CDR3 spans 14 residues. J lost 4 bases, V lost 1 base, and 1 base had no gene match. CDR1 and CDR2 from the germline V gene are KGHSH and LQKENI.

This clonotype was counted ten times or more. The rearrangement joins TRBV9 to TRBJ2-5, with unresolved D. This CDR3 region has 13 residues. Trimming pared 0 bases from V and 4 bases from J, leaving 7 bases between. CDR1 is SGDLS, CDR2 YYNGEE, per germline. The CDR3 spells CASSVGKGETQYF. The CDR3 nucleotides read TGTGCCAGCAGCGTAGGAAAGGGAGAGACCCAGTACTTC.

A note on this clonotype: The missing conserved phenylalanine or tryptophan at the end of this CDR3 makes a read error likely. The chain combines TRBV20-1 with TRBJ2-3; maybe TRBD2 (6 bases). CDR3 length: 13 amino acids. Per germline, CDR1 DFQATT and CDR2 SNEGSKA (reference sequence). The CDR3 sequence is CSAHGGSTNTQYL. For the CDR3, the DNA is TGCAGTGCTCACGGGGGAAGCACAAATACGCAGTATTTG.

This sequence joins TRBV29-1 and TRBJ2-5; 7 bases line up with TRBD1. The germline gives CDR1 SQVTM, CDR2 ANQGSEA. The CDR3 is made up of 14 amino acids. Trimming removed 7 bases from V and 11 bases from J; junction bases left unmatched: 19. CDR3 sequence: CSAKQQGFFGEQYF. The DNA for the CDR3 is TGCAGCGCCAAACAACAGGGGTTCTTTGGGGAGCAGTACTTC.

This clonotype was seen many times. The chain combines TRBV24-1 with TRBJ2-5; TRBD2 is a possible D gene (6 bases). V lost 2 bases to trimming and J lost 4 bases, with 13 bases between them. Germline CDR1 and CDR2: KGHDR and SFDVKD. The CDR3 contains 15 residues. As DNA, the CDR3 is TGTGCCACCAGTGATTCCGGACTGGGGGGAGAGACCCAGTACTTC. Encoded protein: CATSDSGLGGETQYF.

J is TRBJ2-1 and V is TRBV28, with D possibly being TRBD1 or TRBD2 (6 bases each). Germline loops: CDR1 MDHEN, CDR2 SYDVKM. The CDR3 runs 16 residues. Trimming left V 4 bases short and J 6 bases short, with 19 bases between. The CDR3, as DNA: TGTGCCAGCAGTTACGAGTTTAGGAGGGGGGTCAATGAGCAGTTCTTC. It codes for CASSYEFRRGVNEQFF.

This clonotype was found a few times. A read error is possible here, since a much larger clone lies one base away. The rearrangement joins TRBV4-3 to TRBJ2-1, with 10 nucleotides matching TRBD2. The J call may be wrong; the DNA end is better matched by TRBJ2-7. Looked up from germline, CDR1 is LGHNA and CDR2 is YSLEER. The CDR3 contains 17 residues. CDR3: CASSQNPSGGANNEQYF. In DNA, the CDR3 is TGCGCCAGCAGCCAGAATCCCAGCGGGGGGGCCAACAATGAGCAGTACTTC.

In its sample, this clonotype was seen a few times. This may arise from a read error, as a much more abundant clone is one base away. The rearrangement links TRBV18 to TRBJ2-1, with D perhaps TRBD2 (5 bases). Per the germline V gene, CDR1 is KGHSH and CDR2 is LQKENI. V lost 3 bases, J lost 5 bases, and 17 bases lay in between. The CDR3 runs 16 residues. CDR3 sequence reads: CASSPRGNGLNNEQFF. The DNA for the CDR3 is TGTGCCAGCTCACCTCGGGGAAACGGGTTGAACAATGAGCAGTTCTTC.

This clonotype occurred a few times. A much larger clone differs from this one at a single base, so this may be a read error. The chain has TRBV7-2 and TRBJ2-5; 16 bases align to TRBD2. With V trimmed by 2 bases and J by 11 bases, 20 bases remained unmatched. The CDR3 spans 20 residues. From germline, CDR1 is SGHTA and CDR2 FQGNSA. The CDR3 DNA reads TGTGCCAGCAGCTTATTAGGTCTGGGACTAGCGGGGGGGAAATTCAATGAGCAGTACTTC. Its protein is CASSLLGLGLAGGKFNEQYF. Complete variable domain (other parts from reference TRBV7-2 and TRBJ2-5): GAGVSQSPSNKVTEKGKDVELRCDPISGHTALYWYRQSLGQGLEFLIYFQGNSAPDKSGLPSDRFSAERTGGSVSTLTIQRTQQEDSAVYLCASSLLGLGLAGGKFNEQYFGPGTRLLVL.

This clonotype has a handful of counts. Given a much more abundant clone one base away, this may be a read error. V and J are TRBV15 and TRBJ2-1; 15 bases align to TRBD2. CDR3 size: 16 residues. From germline, CDR1 is LNHNV and CDR2 YYDKDF (reference sequence). In nucleotides, the CDR3 is TGTGCCGCCAGCAGAGGACTAGCGGGGGGGGACAATGAGCAGTTCTTC. Translated: CAASRGLAGGDNEQFF.